These 17 T cell receptor beta chains were sequenced from one sample in a study of blood T cells in healthy people across ages. A second PCR of 7 to 11 cycles used a sample-barcoded 5' primer and a J-beta primer mix. Each CDR3 protein is one row after TCRdb ran MiXCR on the 5' RACE reads. This repertoire shows roughly 1.6 million distinct CDR3 sequences, about 31% found once; its top ten account for roughly 12%. The sequenced material came from blood. The receptors derive from a woman aged 25-40 years in good health.

The V gene is TRBV5-8, the J gene TRBJ2-7; 12 nucleotides align to TRBD2. CDR3 length: 16 amino acids. CDR1 and CDR2 from the germline V gene are SGHTS and YDEGEE. Unmatched junction bases numbered 6, after V lost 1 base and J lost 4 bases. CDR3 residues: CASSLIGLAGIYEQYF. In nucleotides, the CDR3 is TGTGCCAGCAGCTTGATCGGACTAGCGGGAATTTACGAGCAGTACTTC.

This clonotype has more than one count but fewer than ten. J is TRBJ2-1 and V is TRBV7-9, with 12 bases aligning to TRBD2. This CDR3 has 14 residues. With V trimmed by 11 bases and J by 5 bases, 7 bases remained unmatched. Per germline, CDR1 SEHNR and CDR2 FQNEAQ (reference sequence). The CDR3 spells CAGTRLAGDNEQFF. The CDR3 DNA reads as TGTGCCGGGACGAGACTAGCGGGAGACAATGAGCAGTTCTTC.

This chain links TRBV2 with TRBJ2-7, with 9 nucleotides matching TRBD2. The CDR3 is made up of 17 amino acids. The germline V gene encodes CDR1 SNHLY and CDR2 FYNNEI. Germline trimming cut 1 base from V and 2 bases from J; bases unmatched to any gene: 9. CDR3 amino acids: CASSEGETSGTTYEQYF. DNA of the CDR3: TGTGCCAGCAGTGAAGGGGAGACTAGCGGTACCACCTACGAGCAGTACTTC.

This clonotype was counted between two and nine times. The V and J genes are TRBV20-1 and TRBJ1-6; 9 bases are a match to TRBD1. Germline values: CDR1 DFQATT, CDR2 SNEGSKA (reference sequence). The CDR3 sequence is 13 residues long. This CDR3 is CSVSGQGHSPLHF. The DNA for the CDR3 is TGCAGCGTATCGGGACAGGGTCATTCACCCCTCCACTTT.

This clonotype was seen more than once but under ten times. This chain's CDR3 is CSARINRLAGGHDSSGANVLTF. CDR3 DNA sequence: TGCAGTGCTCGCATTAATAGACTAGCGGGGGGCCATGATTCTTCTGGGGCCAACGTCCTGACTTTC. The J gene is TRBJ2-6, the V gene TRBV20-1, with 13 bases aligning to TRBD2. Germline V CDR1 and CDR2: DFQATT, SNEGSKA (reference sequence). The trim removed 5 bases at V and 1 base at J, leaving 20 bases unmatched. The CDR3 is 22 residues long.

The V gene is TRBV6-2 or TRBV6-3, the J gene TRBJ2-4; TRBD2 agrees at 7 bases. Germline assignment: CDR1 MNHEY and CDR2 SVGEGT. The CDR3 has 15 amino acids. V trimming: 7 bases; J trimming: 0 bases; junction bases outside the gene matches: 6. Written as DNA, the CDR3 is TGTGCCAGCACCAAAGCGGGGCTAGCCAAAAACATTCAGTACTTC. Amino acid sequence: CASTKAGLAKNIQYF.

V usage is TRBV16 and J usage is TRBJ2-1; weak D call: TRBD1 (6 bases). The V end was cut by 6 bases, the J end by 2 bases, with 26 bases between. Germline V gene lookup returns CDR1 KGHSY and CDR2 FQNENV. The CDR3 runs 19 residues. CDR3 sequence: CASSPINRVSEMAYNEQFF. In DNA, the CDR3 is TGTGCCAGCAGTCCAATCAACAGGGTGAGCGAGATGGCCTACAATGAGCAGTTCTTC.

The chain is built from TRBV20-1 and TRBJ1-5; 7 nucleotides match TRBD1. Germline assignment: CDR1 DFQATT and CDR2 SNEGSKA (reference sequence). The CDR3 is 14 residues long. V lost 6 bases and J lost 7; bases outside the gene matches: 12. The CDR3 DNA follows: TGCAGTGCGGAAACAGGGGCGTTTGAACAGCCCCAGCATTTT. This gives the protein CSAETGAFEQPQHF.

The chain links TRBV20-1 to TRBJ2-7; TRBD2 aligns across 10 bases. With V trimmed by 0 bases and J by 4 bases, 9 bases remained unmatched. The germline gives CDR1 DFQATT, CDR2 SNEGSKA (reference sequence). The CDR3 is 16 amino acids. The CDR3 nucleotides are TGCAGTGCTAGAGATCGGGGGCGGACTAGCGGTTACGAGCAGTACTTC. Translated, it gives CSARDRGRTSGYEQYF.

Concerning this clonotype itself: At one end the junction does not follow the germline gene, possibly because of a read error. V and J are TRBV2 and TRBJ2-3; TRBD2 matches 14 bases. The germline V gene has CDR1 SNHLY and CDR2 FYNNEI. The CDR3 sequence is 15 residues long. The CDR3 coding sequence is TGTGCCAGCGGACGACTAGCGGGGGGGCTAGATGCGCAGTATTTT. This translates into CASGRLAGGLDAQYF.

The V call is TRBV6-1, the J call TRBJ2-7; no reliable D call. The CDR3 has 12 amino acids. Trimming removed 4 bases at V and 8 bases at J, with 12 bases between. Germline CDR1 reads MNHNS; CDR2 reads SASEGT. The CDR3 is CASSVDMVQQYF. The CDR3 coding sequence is TGTGCCAGCAGTGTCGATATGGTTCAGCAGTACTTC.

This clonotype was seen a handful of times. The gene calls are TRBV27 and TRBJ2-1, with a weak D call TRBD2 (5 bases). The ends were cut back, 5 bases at V and 2 bases at J, with 10 bases in the middle. This CDR3 is built from 14 residues. Germline values: CDR1 MNHEY, CDR2 SMNVEV (reference sequence). The CDR3 DNA reads as TGTGCCAGCAGTGTCCCCGGGGCCTACAATGAGCAGTTCTTC. Translation: CASSVPGAYNEQFF.

In DNA, the CDR3 is TGCGCCAGCAGTGGCCAATCCCAGGAGCAGTTCTTC. It is translated as CASSGQSQEQFF. The rearrangement joins TRBV10-1 to TRBJ2-1; D call uncertain. This CDR3 has 12 residues. Per germline, CDR1 WNHNN and CDR2 SYGVQD (reference sequence). The germline V and J ends were trimmed by 4 bases and 10 bases, with 11 bases remaining between them.

This clonotype was detected a few times. V and J are TRBV4-1 and TRBJ2-3; TRBD2 aligns across 8 bases. The V gene's germline CDR1 is MGHRA and CDR2 YSYEKL. The CDR3 runs 15 residues. With V trimmed by 4 bases and J by 2 bases, 5 bases remained unmatched. CDR3 coding DNA: TGCGCCAGCAGCCTTAGCGGGGTTATCACAGATACGCAGTATTTT. It codes for CASSLSGVITDTQYF.

The chain couples TRBV7-3 to TRBJ2-5; TRBD2 aligns across 11 bases. The CDR3 totals 16 residues. Germline V gene data show CDR1 as SGHTA and CDR2 as FQGTGA. The trim removed 5 bases at V and 11 bases at J, leaving 16 bases unmatched. CDR3 nucleotides: TGTGCCAGCAGCCCAGATTCTAGCGGGGGGTATAATGAGCAGTACTTC. Amino acid sequence: CASSPDSSGGYNEQYF.

The chain links TRBV3-1 to TRBJ2-1; 9 bases map to TRBD1. V trimming: 5 bases; J trimming: 3 bases; junction bases outside the gene matches: 8. Per the germline V gene, CDR1 is LGHDT and CDR2 is YNNKEL (reference sequence). CDR3 length: 16 residues. In DNA, the CDR3 is TGTGCCAGCAGCACCCGACAGGGGGGGATCTACAATGAGCAGTTCTTC. Residues: CASSTRQGGIYNEQFF.

This clonotype came up a few times. This sequence joins TRBV5-6 and TRBJ2-5, with 7 bases aligning to TRBD2. V dropped 4 bases and J dropped 4; count of bases not matched to a gene: 10. Per the germline V gene, CDR1 is SGHDT and CDR2 is YYEEEE. CDR3 length: 15 residues. CDR3 loop: CASSPGGEGRETQYF. For the CDR3, the DNA is TGTGCCAGCAGCCCCGGCGGGGAGGGCAGAGAGACCCAGTACTTC.